Listed here are 17 T cell receptor beta chains from one sample, sequenced in a study of CD8+ T cells in alopecia areata. As for treatment: oral pan-JAK inhibitor, 5-10 mg twice daily. RNA, once extracted, was reverse transcribed into cDNA for use as the sequencing template. TCRdb's table, derived via immunoSEQ multiplex PCR, lists solely in-frame clones and lacks some. Among some 58,000 clones listed, around 42% were seen once. The specimen comprised CD8+ T cells sorted from blood, sampled at approximately week 37, from a patient treated with tofacitinib. These receptor sequences come from a human donor with alopecia areata.

This clone was seen more than once but under ten times. J is TRBJ1-1 and V is TRBV5-1; no reliable D call. Trimming removed 0 bases at V and 1 base at J, with 7 bases between. The germline V gene encodes CDR1 SGHRS and CDR2 YFSETQ. The CDR3 runs 14 residues. CDR3 sequence reads: CASSLEPGNTEAFF. The CDR3 nucleotides read TGCGCCAGCAGCTTGGAGCCCGGGAACACTGAAGCTTTCTTT.

CDR3 DNA: TGTGCCAGCAGTTTAAGGACTAGCGGATCCTACGAGCAGTACTTC. This encodes CASSLRTSGSYEQYF. The rearrangement links TRBV27 to TRBJ2-7, with 10 bases fitting TRBD2. The CDR3 covers 15 residues. The germline CDR1 and CDR2 sequences are MNHEY and SMNVEV (reference sequence). After removal of 2 bases from V and 1 base from J, the junction contained 2 bases not matched to a gene.

The V and J genes are TRBV30 and TRBJ1-1, with D unclear. CDR1 is GTSNPN and CDR2 is SVGIG in the germline V gene (reference sequence). This CDR3 contains 12 residues. V lost 1 base and J 11 bases, leaving 14 bases between the germline ends. The chain's CDR3 is CAWSGAEGSAFF. The CDR3 DNA follows: TGTGCCTGGAGTGGGGCGGAGGGCTCGGCTTTCTTT.

This clone has only a few counts. The gene calls are TRBV4-1 and TRBJ1-1, with D perhaps matching TRBD1 (5 bases). The CDR3 is made up of 13 amino acids. Germline V lookup: CDR1 MGHRA, CDR2 YSYEKL. V was cut by 3 bases and J by 5 bases, with 10 bases left in between. CDR3 protein: CASSHGGETEAFF. The CDR3 region has the DNA TGCGCCAGCAGCCACGGGGGAGAAACTGAAGCTTTCTTT.

The chain employs TRBV7-9 and TRBJ2-2; tentatively, D is TRBD1 (5 bases). Germline V gene data show CDR1 as SEHNR and CDR2 as FQNEAQ (reference sequence). V was shortened by 2 bases and J by 2 bases, with 15 bases between the two germline ends. This CDR3 has 17 amino acids. The CDR3 protein is CASSLPWTRRNTGELFF. CDR3 nucleotide sequence: TGTGCCAGCAGCTTACCCTGGACAAGGAGAAACACCGGGGAGCTGTTTTTT.

The CDR3 here is CASSKRTGYGYTF. The CDR3 DNA sequence: TGTGCCAGCAGTAAAAGGACAGGGTATGGCTACACCTTC. The genes are TRBV6-5 and TRBJ1-2; 8 bases map to TRBD1. Trimming removed 5 bases from V and 5 bases from J; junction bases left unmatched: 4. This CDR3 contains 13 residues. CDR1 and CDR2 from the germline V gene are MNHEY and SVGAGI.

The CDR3 DNA follows: TGCGCCAGCAGCCCTGGGACAGGGGGAACGGAGACCCAGTACTTC. It is translated as CASSPGTGGTETQYF. V gene TRBV4-1 combines with J gene TRBJ2-5, with TRBD1 identical over 11 bases. Germline values: CDR1 MGHRA, CDR2 YSYEKL. The length of the CDR3 is 15 residues. After removal of 4 bases from V and 5 bases from J, the junction contained 6 bases not matched to a gene.

A single count supports this clone. Germline is not matched at one junction end, which may reflect a read error. The genes are TRBV19 and TRBJ2-1; D remains ambiguous. Looked up from germline, CDR1 is LNHDA and CDR2 is SQIVND (reference sequence). This CDR3 region has 11 residues. CDR3 loop: CASTFGALRVF. DNA for the CDR3: TGTGCCAGTACTTTCGGTGCCCTTAGGGTCTTC.

The J gene is TRBJ2-7, the V gene TRBV4-3, with 7 bases identical to TRBD1. Germline loops: CDR1 LGHNA, CDR2 YSLEER. This CDR3 has 14 amino acids. Unmatched junction bases numbered 2, after V lost 1 base and J lost 2 bases. CDR3 amino acids: CASSQGDSTYEQYF. CDR3 nucleotide sequence: TGCGCCAGCAGCCAAGGGGACAGCACCTACGAGCAGTACTTC.

A few counts support this clone. V is TRBV10-2 and J is TRBJ2-7, with TRBD2 matching over 7 bases. The CDR3 consists of 15 residues. Trimming removed 7 bases from V and 5 bases from J; junction bases left unmatched: 14. CDR1 is WSHSY, CDR2 SAAADI, per germline. The CDR3, as DNA: TGCGCCAGCAACCTCCTCGGGGGAGGGTCCAACGAGCAGTACTTC. Translation: CASNLLGGGSNEQYF.

The rearrangement joins TRBV4-1 to TRBJ2-7; D call uncertain. CDR3 size: 13 residues. Germline V gene data show CDR1 as MGHRA and CDR2 as YSYEKL. V lost 2 bases to trimming and J lost 0 bases, with 5 bases between them. The CDR3: CASSQYSSYEQYF. CDR3 bases: TGCGCCAGCAGCCAATATAGCTCCTACGAGCAGTACTTC.

The chain joins TRBV28 to TRBJ1-1, with D perhaps matching TRBD1 (5 bases). CDR1 and CDR2 (germline): MDHEN, SYDVKM. Trimming shortened V by 5 bases and J by 3 bases, and 13 bases separated the two germline ends. The CDR3 has 14 amino acids. In DNA form, the CDR3 reads TGTGCCAGCAGTCCCGCAGGGTACGACACTGAAGCTTTCTTT. This translates into CASSPAGYDTEAFF.

This chain joins TRBV11-2 and TRBJ2-7; D call uncertain. In germline, CDR1 is SGHAT, CDR2 FQNNGV. The CDR3 runs 11 residues. Trimming pared 6 bases from V and 4 bases from J, leaving 7 bases between. CDR3 bases: TGTGCCAGCAGGTCAGGATACGAGCAGTACTTC. The encoded protein is CASRSGYEQYF.

This sequence joins TRBV7-3 and TRBJ2-3, with D tentatively TRBD1 or TRBD2 (5 bases each). CDR3 length equals 14 residues. V was clipped by 2 bases and J by 5 bases, with 11 bases between them. Germline CDR1 SGHTA, CDR2 FQGTGA. For the CDR3, the DNA is TGTGCCAGCAGCTTATGGGACGGTGGAGATACGCAGTATTTT. Amino acid sequence: CASSLWDGGDTQYF.

The genes are TRBV27 and TRBJ2-5, with D possibly being TRBD1 (5 bases). V lost 4 bases, J lost 5 bases, and 17 bases lay in between. CDR3 length: 15 residues. CDR1 is MNHEY, CDR2 SMNVEV, per germline (reference sequence). In DNA form, the CDR3 reads TGTGCCAGCAGTTCCGGCTGGGGCGCGCAGGAGACCCAGTACTTC. Protein product: CASSSGWGAQETQYF.

The V call is TRBV27, the J call TRBJ1-5, with 7 bases aligning to TRBD1. This CDR3 has 14 amino acids. Germline V gene sequence: CDR1 MNHEY, CDR2 SMNVEV (reference sequence). The J segment lost 7 bases and the V segment lost 4 bases, leaving 7 bases of the junction unmatched. CDR3 in DNA: TGTGCCAGCAGTTCCAGGGGGGGAGGCCAGCCCCAGCATTTT. Amino acid sequence: CASSSRGGGQPQHF.

V gene TRBV11-1 combines with J gene TRBJ2-7; the match to TRBD1 covers 10 bases. V was pared by 6 bases and J by 0 bases, with 5 bases of the junction left unmatched. The CDR3 loop spans 15 amino acids. Germline V gives CDR1 SGHAT, CDR2 FQDESV (reference sequence). In nucleotides, the CDR3 is TGTGCCAGCAGACTGGGACAGGGGAGCTCCTACGAGCAGTACTTC. This codes for CASRLGQGSSYEQYF.